This T cell receptor beta chain was found in a study of blood T cell repertoires in COVID-19. Living in roughly 25 US areas, the participants were between roughly 18 and 95 years of age. Authors' methods: Scientists estimated how many nucleated cells there were by amplifying reference gene primers. Profiling relied on immunoSEQ multiplex PCR, and the TCRdb table lists in-frame clones only, not all of them. That table gives V, J and clone size, and the DNA gave D and trimming. The sample yields 350,000 to 450,000 clones, nearly 90% seen once. The CDR3 sequence is 13 residues long. The germline gives CDR1 MNHEY, CDR2 SMNVEV (reference sequence). V shed 3 bases and J 7 bases; nucleotides not matched to a gene: 5.

This chain joins TRBV27 and TRBJ1-1; TRBD1 matches 7 bases. This receptor was identified in a woman under 40 who had recovered from COVID-19. Material for sequencing was PBMCs or T cells enriched from blood (not recorded which). In nucleotides, the CDR3 is TGTGCCAGCAGTTTCAGGGGGGCTGGTGAAGCTTTCTTT. Protein: CASSFRGAGEAFF.